A selection of T cell receptor beta chains follows, all from one sample in a study of T cell repertoires in cytomegalovirus infection. TCRdb fed the reads into MiXCR, producing one record per CDR3 protein. In the table there are 600,000 to 700,000 distinct CDR3 sequences, about 33% of which are singletons. The antigens for these receptors are not known. The specimen comprised cultured PBMCs, sampled from culture after CMV antigen stimulation. Source of these receptors: a human donor in good health (CMV status not recorded). Some clones in this sample may be carry-over from other donors' samples. CDR3s include the opening cysteine and the closing phenylalanine or tryptophan. A D gene is named only where the DNA matches it firmly. Expanded clones are given a class, and other clones once, few, many or no size at all.

V gene: TRBV15; D gene: TRBD1; clone size: NA; J gene: TRBJ1-3; CDR3 DNA: TGTGCCACCAGCAGAGATGTTGCAGGGGGCGCGACCATATATTTT; CDR3 protein: CATSRDVAGGATIYF
V gene: TRBV7-9; D gene: NA; clone size: many; J gene: TRBJ2-7; CDR3 DNA: TGTGCCAGCAGCCCCCGTGGACCCAGGGGCGACGAGCAGTACTTC; CDR3 protein: CASSPRGPRGDEQYF
V gene: TRBV11-2; D gene: TRBD2; clone size: few; J gene: TRBJ2-7; CDR3 DNA: TGTGCCAGCAGCTTACCGACTAGCGGGGGATACTACGAGCAGTACTTC; CDR3 protein: CASSLPTSGGYYEQYF
V gene: TRBV7-2; D gene: NA; clone size: many; J gene: TRBJ1-2; CDR3 DNA: TGTGCCAGCAGCTTCTTCTATGGCTACACCTTC; CDR3 protein: CASSFFYGYTF
V gene: TRBV7-8; D gene: NA; clone size: many; J gene: TRBJ2-1; CDR3 DNA: TGTGCCAGCAGCTTCCTTAGGAGCGGCCCCTACAATGAGCAGTTCTTC; CDR3 protein: CASSFLRSGPYNEQFF
V gene: TRBV20-1; D gene: TRBD2; clone size: few; J gene: TRBJ2-3; CDR3 DNA: TGCAGTGCCCCATCCGCTAGCGGGGCTTCAGATACGCAGTATTTT; CDR3 protein: CSAPSASGASDTQYF
V gene: TRBV7-2; D gene: TRBD2; clone size: NA; J gene: TRBJ2-1; CDR3 DNA: TGTGCCAGCAGCTTTTTTATAACCGGGGGGAATGAGCAGTTCTTC; CDR3 protein: CASSFFITGGNEQFF
V gene: TRBV11-2; D gene: TRBD2; clone size: few; J gene: TRBJ2-7; CDR3 DNA: TGTGCCAGCAGCTCGGGACTAGCGGGGCGCGAGCAGTACTTC; CDR3 protein: CASSSGLAGREQYF
V gene: TRBV5-1; D gene: NA; clone size: few; J gene: TRBJ2-7; CDR3 DNA: TGCGCCAGCAGCCCGGGGGTATGGAAGGTGGGCGAGCAGTACTTC; CDR3 protein: CASSPGVWKVGEQYF
V gene: TRBV19; D gene: NA; clone size: NA; J gene: TRBJ2-7; CDR3 DNA: TGTGCCAGTACCCCTCGGGACGGGGGGCGATACGAGCAGTACTTC; CDR3 protein: CASTPRDGGRYEQYF
V gene: TRBV7-9; D gene: NA; clone size: NA; J gene: TRBJ2-1; CDR3 DNA: TGTGCCAGCAGCGCCGGAGGGGGCAATGAGCAGTTCTTC; CDR3 protein: CASSAGGGNEQFF
V gene: TRBV7-6; D gene: TRBD1; clone size: many; J gene: TRBJ1-4; CDR3 DNA: TGTGCCAGCAGCCCGGACAGGGTGCCTGAAAAACTGTTTTTT; CDR3 protein: CASSPDRVPEKLFF
V gene: TRBV6-2/TRBV6-3; D gene: TRBD2; clone size: NA; J gene: TRBJ2-1; CDR3 DNA: TGTGCCAGCAGTCGCCAAGCGGGGGTGCCCAACTTCAGCTCCTACAATGAGCAGTTCTTC; CDR3 protein: CASSRQAGVPNFSSYNEQFF
V gene: TRBV5-1; D gene: NA; clone size: NA; J gene: TRBJ2-5; CDR3 DNA: TGCGCCAGCAGCTTGGCCGGGGGAGCGGCCGAAGAGACCCAGTACTTC; CDR3 protein: CASSLAGGAAEETQYF
V gene: TRBV20-1; D gene: NA; clone size: few; J gene: TRBJ1-5; CDR3 DNA: TGCAGTGCTAGTCAGGAATATAGCAATCAGCCCCAGCATTTT; CDR3 protein: CSASQEYSNQPQHF
V gene: TRBV5-6; D gene: TRBD1; clone size: once; J gene: TRBJ2-2; CDR3 DNA: TGTGCCAGCAGCCTGACAGGGGTTCCGATCGGGGAGCTGTTTTTT; CDR3 protein: CASSLTGVPIGELFF
V gene: TRBV28; D gene: NA; clone size: NA; J gene: TRBJ1-2; CDR3 DNA: TGTGCCAGCAGTTCCCTACAGGGAATAGATGGTGTTGGCTACACCTTC; CDR3 protein: CASSSLQGIDGVGYTF
V gene: TRBV11-2; D gene: TRBD1; clone size: few; J gene: TRBJ2-5; CDR3 DNA: TGTGCCAGCAGCTTAGGCTGGGACAGGGCCCAAGAGACCCAGTACTTC; CDR3 protein: CASSLGWDRAQETQYF
V gene: TRBV11-2; D gene: NA; clone size: few; J gene: TRBJ2-5; CDR3 DNA: TGTGCCAGCAGCTTAGATGGATTGAGGTTGGGCGAGACCCAGTACTTC; CDR3 protein: CASSLDGLRLGETQYF
V gene: TRBV4-3; D gene: TRBD2; clone size: few; J gene: TRBJ2-1; CDR3 DNA: TGCGCCAGCAGCCAAGCTCGAAGGGGACTATGGGATTACAATGAGCAGTTCTTC; CDR3 protein: CASSQARRGLWDYNEQFF
V gene: TRBV20-1; D gene: TRBD1; clone size: NA; J gene: TRBJ2-2; CDR3 DNA: TGCAGTGCTAGTGACAGGGGGAACACCGGGGAGCTGTTTTTT; CDR3 protein: CSASDRGNTGELFF
V gene: TRBV5-6; D gene: NA; clone size: NA; J gene: TRBJ1-2; CDR3 DNA: TGTGCCAGCAGCTTTAGCCGTATTTTTGGCTACACCTTC; CDR3 protein: CASSFSRIFGYTF
V gene: TRBV10-3; D gene: NA; clone size: NA; J gene: TRBJ1-3; CDR3 DNA: TGTGCCATCAGTGAGTCCGGAAACACCATATATTTT; CDR3 protein: CAISESGNTIYF
V gene: TRBV9; D gene: TRBD1; clone size: NA; J gene: TRBJ2-7; CDR3 DNA: TGTGCCAGCAGCACAAGGACAGGTAGCTCCTACGAGCAGTACTTC; CDR3 protein: CASSTRTGSSYEQYF
V gene: TRBV19; D gene: TRBD1; clone size: NA; J gene: TRBJ1-5; CDR3 DNA: TGTGCCAGTAGGATGACTCCCGGGACAGGGGGGAATCAGCCCCAGCATTTT; CDR3 protein: CASRMTPGTGGNQPQHF
V gene: TRBV2; D gene: NA; clone size: NA; J gene: TRBJ2-6; CDR3 DNA: TGTGCCAGCAAATCTCGGGACAGGTGGGGGGGTGGGGCCAACGTCCTGACTTTC; CDR3 protein: CASKSRDRWGGGANVLTF
V gene: TRBV28; D gene: TRBD1; clone size: NA; J gene: TRBJ1-5; CDR3 DNA: TGTGCCAGCAGTTTCAAGTCCGGACAGGGGGGTAAGCCCCAGCATTTT; CDR3 protein: CASSFKSGQGGKPQHF
V gene: TRBV7-6; D gene: NA; clone size: once; J gene: TRBJ1-2; CDR3 DNA: TGTGCCAGCAGCTTAGGAGCGGTCCTGTGGGATGGCTACACCTTC; CDR3 protein: CASSLGAVLWDGYTF
V gene: TRBV28; D gene: NA; clone size: NA; J gene: TRBJ1-2; CDR3 DNA: TGTGCCAGCAGTTTATGGCGGACGGCGGGTGGCAATGGCTACACCTTC; CDR3 protein: CASSLWRTAGGNGYTF
V gene: TRBV10-3; D gene: NA; clone size: NA; J gene: TRBJ2-2; CDR3 DNA: TGTGCCATCGGCCAGGACCACACCGGGGAGCTGTTTTTT; CDR3 protein: CAIGQDHTGELFF
V gene: TRBV20-1; D gene: NA; clone size: few; J gene: TRBJ2-1; CDR3 DNA: TGCAGTGCCATCGCGGCAGGACGGGGGAATGAGCAGTTCTTC; CDR3 protein: CSAIAAGRGNEQFF
V gene: TRBV7-2; D gene: TRBD1; clone size: few; J gene: TRBJ1-1; CDR3 DNA: TGTGCCAGCAGCTCTCCTGCCCAGGGGGGGTACACTGAAGCTTTCTTT; CDR3 protein: CASSSPAQGGYTEAFF